The rows below give T cell receptor beta chains drawn from one sample of a study of neurological immune-mediated disorders. Using its own MiXCR run on the 5' RACE reads, TCRdb lists one record per CDR3 protein. The sample yields around 21,000 distinct CDR3 sequences, 6.5% to 9% seen once. Input material: CD8+ T cells from blood. The receptor set was obtained from a woman aged 25 to 39 with HTLV-1-associated myelopathy (HAM/TSP). Both conserved end residues are part of each CDR3. Fields, in order: J gene, D gene, clone size, V gene, CDR3 protein, CDR3 DNA. A D gene is named only where the DNA matches it firmly. Rows give clone size only sometimes, using once, few, many, or a class for an expanded clone.

j_call: TRBJ2-7
d_call: .
clone_size: .
v_call: TRBV13
cdr3_aa: CASSFNYEQYF
cdr3_nt: TGTGCCAGCAGCTTTAACTACGAGCAGTACTTC

j_call: TRBJ2-7
d_call: TRBD1
clone_size: many
v_call: TRBV5-6
cdr3_aa: CASSPGTGVSSYEQYF
cdr3_nt: TGTGCCAGCAGCCCCGGGACAGGGGTTTCGTCCTACGAGCAGTACTTC

j_call: TRBJ1-5
d_call: .
clone_size: many
v_call: TRBV21-1
cdr3_aa: CASSKTQPQHF
cdr3_nt: TGTGCCAGCAGCAAAACCCAGCCCCAGCATTTT

j_call: TRBJ2-7
d_call: .
clone_size: .
v_call: TRBV29-1
cdr3_aa: CSVVHLTTLQGSYEQYF
cdr3_nt: TGCAGCGTTGTTCACCTAACGACACTCCAGGGATCCTACGAGCAGTACTTC

j_call: TRBJ2-1
d_call: .
clone_size: many
v_call: TRBV7-8
cdr3_aa: CASSPIPTYNEQFF
cdr3_nt: TGTGCCAGCAGCCCCATCCCTACCTACAATGAGCAGTTCTTC

j_call: TRBJ2-7
d_call: TRBD2
clone_size: many
v_call: TRBV5-1
cdr3_aa: CASSWGGGAQYEQYF
cdr3_nt: TGCGCCAGCAGCTGGGGCGGGGGGGCCCAGTACGAGCAGTACTTC

j_call: TRBJ2-7
d_call: TRBD1
clone_size: many
v_call: TRBV2
cdr3_aa: CASKAAGGLRGEQYF
cdr3_nt: TGTGCCAGCAAGGCGGCAGGGGGTCTTCGCGGAGAGCAGTACTTC

j_call: TRBJ1-2
d_call: TRBD1
clone_size: many
v_call: TRBV29-1
cdr3_aa: CSVYTGGEGYTF
cdr3_nt: TGCAGCGTTTATACAGGGGGCGAAGGCTACACCTTC

j_call: TRBJ1-1
d_call: .
clone_size: many
v_call: TRBV9
cdr3_aa: CASSVVDITEAFF
cdr3_nt: TGTGCCAGCAGCGTAGTGGACATTACTGAAGCTTTCTTT

j_call: TRBJ2-1
d_call: .
clone_size: .
v_call: TRBV30
cdr3_aa: CARSVAGIDEQFF
cdr3_nt: TGTGCACGGAGTGTAGCAGGAATCGATGAGCAGTTCTTC

j_call: TRBJ2-2
d_call: .
clone_size: .
v_call: TRBV6-2/TRBV6-3
cdr3_aa: CASSYWGASGELFF
cdr3_nt: TGTGCCAGCAGTTATTGGGGGGCCAGTGGGGAGCTGTTTTTT

j_call: TRBJ1-2
d_call: .
clone_size: many
v_call: TRBV7-9
cdr3_aa: CASSNLDRGYGYTF
cdr3_nt: TGTGCCAGCAGCAATTTAGACCGCGGCTATGGCTACACCTTC

j_call: TRBJ1-5
d_call: TRBD1
clone_size: many
v_call: TRBV6-1
cdr3_aa: CASSEPEQGADQPQHF
cdr3_nt: TGTGCCAGCAGTGAGCCCGAACAGGGGGCAGATCAGCCCCAGCATTTT

j_call: TRBJ2-1
d_call: TRBD2
clone_size: many
v_call: TRBV15
cdr3_aa: CATSEAAGGHVGEQFF
cdr3_nt: TGTGCCACCAGCGAAGCGGCGGGGGGGCACGTAGGTGAGCAGTTCTTC

j_call: TRBJ2-7
d_call: TRBD2
clone_size: many
v_call: TRBV20-1
cdr3_aa: CSASPLSGGAIYEQYF
cdr3_nt: TGCAGTGCTTCCCCCCTTAGCGGGGGGGCAATTTACGAGCAGTACTTC

j_call: TRBJ2-7
d_call: TRBD1
clone_size: many
v_call: TRBV20-1
cdr3_aa: CSASSGQGFSYEQYF
cdr3_nt: TGCAGTGCTAGCAGCGGACAGGGGTTCTCCTACGAGCAGTACTTC

j_call: TRBJ1-2
d_call: .
clone_size: many
v_call: TRBV5-1
cdr3_aa: CASSLGDTGSYGYTF
cdr3_nt: TGCGCCAGCAGCTTGGGGGATACAGGCAGCTATGGCTACACCTTC

j_call: TRBJ2-1
d_call: TRBD2
clone_size: many
v_call: TRBV7-3
cdr3_aa: CASSYGGGDFDEQFF
cdr3_nt: TGTGCCAGCAGCTACGGGGGGGGCGATTTCGATGAGCAGTTCTTC

j_call: TRBJ2-1
d_call: .
clone_size: many
v_call: TRBV20-1
cdr3_aa: CSARDAVQYNEQFF
cdr3_nt: TGCAGTGCTAGAGATGCGGTCCAGTACAATGAGCAGTTCTTC

j_call: TRBJ1-1
d_call: TRBD1
clone_size: many
v_call: TRBV13
cdr3_aa: CASNPPTGDRNTEAFF
cdr3_nt: TGTGCCAGCAACCCTCCGACAGGGGACAGGAACACTGAAGCTTTCTTT

j_call: TRBJ1-5
d_call: .
clone_size: few
v_call: TRBV19
cdr3_aa: CASRVGGQPQHF
cdr3_nt: TGTGCCAGTAGGGTAGGGGGTCAGCCCCAGCATTTT

j_call: TRBJ2-1
d_call: .
clone_size: many
v_call: TRBV6-4
cdr3_aa: CASSDSDEQFF
cdr3_nt: TGTGCCAGCAGTGACTCAGATGAGCAGTTCTTC

j_call: TRBJ2-7
d_call: TRBD1
clone_size: many
v_call: TRBV5-1
cdr3_aa: CASSWGTGAYEQYF
cdr3_nt: TGCGCCAGCAGCTGGGGGACAGGGGCCTACGAGCAGTACTTC

j_call: TRBJ2-1
d_call: TRBD2
clone_size: many
v_call: TRBV5-1
cdr3_aa: CASSYNLAGGYNEQFF
cdr3_nt: TGCGCCAGCAGCTATAACCTAGCGGGGGGGTACAATGAGCAGTTCTTC

j_call: TRBJ1-2
d_call: .
clone_size: many
v_call: TRBV3-1
cdr3_aa: CASSPDLDRFYGYTF
cdr3_nt: TGTGCCAGCAGCCCGGACCTTGACAGATTCTATGGCTACACCTTC

j_call: TRBJ1-1
d_call: .
clone_size: many
v_call: TRBV20-1
cdr3_aa: CSAPQPEAFF
cdr3_nt: TGCAGTGCTCCTCAACCTGAAGCTTTCTTT

j_call: TRBJ2-7
d_call: TRBD1
clone_size: many
v_call: TRBV5-6
cdr3_aa: CASRTGAYEQYF
cdr3_nt: TGTGCCAGTAGGACAGGAGCCTACGAGCAGTACTTC

j_call: TRBJ2-7
d_call: TRBD2
clone_size: many
v_call: TRBV10-3
cdr3_aa: CAIYSGGAYEQYF
cdr3_nt: TGTGCCATTTATAGCGGGGGGGCCTACGAGCAGTACTTC